This T cell receptor (beta chain) is drawn from a study of blood T cells in healthy people across ages. The study's findings and limits: Significant beta diversity loss was already apparent by age roughly 43, declining roughly linearly. TCR beta diversity was tightly associated with the proportion of naive T cells.

With respect to this clonotype: What it binds is not known.

The CDR3 runs to 14 residues. Germline V gives CDR1 SGHTA, CDR2 FQGNSA. Trimming took off 3 bases at V and 5 bases at J, with 13 bases between the two ends. Samples had at least 7 million PBMCs isolated from them. Together with a sample-barcoded 5' primer, a J-beta primer mix was included in a second PCR lasting about 7 to 11 cycles. Every cDNA was tagged by a template-switch adaptor with 12 random nucleotides. TCRdb recomputed calls from the 5' RACE reads with MiXCR, one row per CDR3 protein. In the table there are 800,000 to 900,000 distinct CDR3 sequences, less than 80% of which are singletons. The gene calls are TRBV7-2 and TRBJ2-5, with TRBD1 as a possible D gene (5 bases). The sequencing input was blood. This receptor was identified in a man under 40 in good health. The CDR3 sequence is CASSFLRVSETQYF. The CDR3 DNA reads as TGTGCCAGCAGCTTCCTCAGGGTATCGGAGACCCAGTACTTC.